What follows is one T cell receptor (beta chain) and its context. Germline CDR1 reads SGHRS; CDR2 reads YFSETQ. Trimming took 4 bases from V and 9 from J, leaving 17 bases between them. The CDR3 length is 13 residues. The table came from immunoSEQ multiplex PCR; TCRdb's copy has only in-frame clones and leaves some out. Of about 71,000 clones in the sample, roughly 90% are singletons; the top ten hold less than 6%. The record originates from a study of T cell changes during pregnancy in multiple sclerosis. Sequenced here: CD8+ T cells from peripheral blood mononuclear cells, sampled before pregnancy. The receptor comes from a female donor with multiple sclerosis, enrolled in a pregnancy study. The gene calls are TRBV5-1 and TRBJ2-7; a possible D gene is TRBD2 (5 bases). CDR3 sequence: CASSSPPSPRQYF. The CDR3 DNA reads TGCGCCAGCAGCAGCCCTCCTAGCCCGCGGCAGTACTTC.